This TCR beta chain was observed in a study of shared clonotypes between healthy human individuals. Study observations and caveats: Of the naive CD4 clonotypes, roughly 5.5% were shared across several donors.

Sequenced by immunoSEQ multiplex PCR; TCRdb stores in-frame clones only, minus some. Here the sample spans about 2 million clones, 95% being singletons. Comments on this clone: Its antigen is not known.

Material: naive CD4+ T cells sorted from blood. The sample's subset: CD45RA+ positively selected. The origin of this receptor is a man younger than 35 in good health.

The CDR3 spells CASSYSGARDQPQHF. The DNA for the CDR3 is TGTGCCAGCAGTTACTCAGGGGCCCGAGATCAGCCCCAGCATTTT. The V call is TRBV6-7, the J call TRBJ1-5; D is perhaps TRBD1 (5 bases). TRBV6-7 is an ORF; its function is uncertain. This CDR3 region has 15 residues. V lost 0 bases, J lost 5 bases, and 11 bases lay in between.